The 11 T cell receptor beta chains listed next were all sequenced from one sample in a study of blood T cell repertoires in COVID-19. Libraries were prepared by immunoSEQ multiplex PCR; TCRdb keeps only in-frame clonotypes and omits some of them. Here the sample spans some 45,000 clones, over 80% being singletons. The material sequenced was peripheral blood. The origin of the receptors is a human donor with active COVID-19. The donor label of this sample is uncertain.

This chain connects TRBV5-5 to TRBJ2-3; D is uncertain. Trimming cost V 3 bases and J 3 bases, with 11 bases left between them. Looked up from germline, CDR1 is SGHKS and CDR2 is YYEKEE (reference sequence). The CDR3 totals 14 residues. This CDR3 is CASSSIPATDTQYF. The CDR3 bases are TGTGCCAGCAGCTCGATACCCGCGACAGATACGCAGTATTTT. The whole variable domain, filled in from reference TRBV5-5 and TRBJ2-3, reads DAGVTQSPTHLIKTRGQQVTLRCSPISGHKSVSWYQQVLGQGPQFIFQYYEKEERGRGNFPDRFSARQFPNYSSELNVNALLLGDSALYLCASSSIPATDTQYFGPGTRLTVL.

V usage is TRBV28 and J usage is TRBJ1-4; D ambiguous. The CDR3 has 14 residues. With 5 bases removed from V and 8 bases from J, the gap between germline ends came to 15 bases. The germline V gene has CDR1 MDHEN and CDR2 SYDVKM. CDR3 DNA: TGTGCCAGCAGTCTGCGGGGAGGGCGGGAAAAACTGTTTTTT. Translating it yields CASSLRGGREKLFF.

This clone was detected a few times. The chain joins TRBV7-9 to TRBJ2-2; 7 nucleotides line up with TRBD1. Germline lookup yields CDR1 SEHNR and CDR2 FQNEAQ (reference sequence). The CDR3 runs to 14 residues. With 11 bases clipped from V and 1 base from J, the junction kept 7 bases outside the gene matches. CDR3 loop: CAGLQGENTGELFF. The CDR3 DNA reads TGTGCCGGCCTCCAGGGGGAGAACACCGGGGAGCTGTTTTTT.

The chain has TRBV2 and TRBJ2-1, with D maybe TRBD2 (7 bases). The germline gives CDR1 SNHLY, CDR2 FYNNEI. There are 13 residues in the CDR3. The V and J ends lost 3 bases and 15 bases respectively, with 18 bases between them. The CDR3 region is CASSDVGGRAPFF. CDR3 in DNA: TGTGCCAGCAGTGATGTAGGGGGGAGGGCCCCGTTCTTC.

The chain has TRBV10-3 and TRBJ2-7; tentatively, D is TRBD2 (6 bases). V was trimmed by 7 bases and J by 4 bases, leaving 14 bases between them. The germline gives CDR1 ENHRY, CDR2 SYGVKD. This CDR3 is 13 amino acids long. The CDR3 region is CAITGGTLYEQYF. CDR3 in DNA: TGTGCCATCACCGGCGGGACTCTTTACGAGCAGTACTTC.

This clone was picked up one time. V and J are TRBV19 and TRBJ2-1, with 11 bases fitting TRBD2. Germline-derived CDR1 and CDR2 are LNHDA and SQIVND (reference sequence). Germline trimming cut 2 bases from V and 9 bases from J; bases unmatched to any gene: 9. The CDR3 loop spans 16 amino acids. The CDR3 sequence: CASSIYSGTSGGEQFF. CDR3 DNA: TGTGCCAGTAGTATATATAGTGGGACTAGCGGCGGTGAGCAGTTCTTC.

The chain combines TRBV2 with TRBJ1-1; TRBD1 aligns across 10 bases. Germline loops: CDR1 SNHLY, CDR2 FYNNEI. V dropped 7 bases and J dropped 1; count of bases not matched to a gene: 3. The CDR3 has 14 amino acids. The CDR3 DNA sequence: TGTGCCAGCAAGGGGGACAGGGGGAACACTGAAGCTTTCTTT. Encoded protein: CASKGDRGNTEAFF.

This chain uses TRBV20-1 with TRBJ1-4; D gene unclear. The CDR3 contains 11 residues. V lost 7 bases, J lost 4 bases, and 7 bases lay in between. CDR1 is DFQATT and CDR2 is SNEGSKA in the germline V gene (reference sequence). The CDR3 nucleotides read TGCAGTGTCGGTTATAATGAAAAACTGTTTTTT. This encodes CSVGYNEKLFF.

This sequence joins TRBV5-5 and TRBJ1-3; D unclear. The V gene's germline CDR1 is SGHKS and CDR2 YYEKEE (reference sequence). Trimming left V 0 bases short and J 0 bases short, with 13 bases between. The CDR3 has 17 amino acids. In DNA form, the CDR3 reads TGTGCCAGCAGCTTGGTCTATTGGCGGTTCTCTGGAAACACCATATATTTT. Translating gives CASSLVYWRFSGNTIYF.

The chain links TRBV6-5 to TRBJ2-2; 9 bases fit TRBD1. There are 14 residues in the CDR3. V lost 6 bases to trimming and J lost 1 base; unmatched junction nucleotides: 0. Germline assignment: CDR1 MNHEY and CDR2 SVGAGI. The CDR3 sequence is CASRGQGNTGELFF. For the CDR3, the DNA is TGTGCCAGCAGGGGACAGGGGAACACCGGGGAGCTGTTTTTT.

The CDR3 loop is CASSSGTGGNNEQFF. CDR3 coding DNA: TGTGCCAGCAGCTCCGGGACAGGGGGTAACAATGAGCAGTTCTTC. The chain has TRBV2 and TRBJ2-1; 11 bases are shared with TRBD1. CDR1 and CDR2 (germline): SNHLY, FYNNEI. Trimming cost V 6 bases and J 5 bases; bases outside gene matches: 6. CDR3 length equals 15 residues.